The 32 T cell receptor beta chains in this list originate from one sample, sequenced in a study of CD8+ T cells in alopecia areata. Sequencing relied on a cDNA template that was reverse transcribed from extracted RNA. The method was immunoSEQ multiplex PCR; TCRdb's version includes in-frame clones alone and lacks a portion of them. The sample comprises over 100,000 clones, about 50% of which are singletons, and about 0.5% rests with the top ten. As to treatment: oral pan-JAK inhibitor, 5-10 mg twice daily. The source material was CD4+ T cells sorted from blood, sampled at week 4, from a patient treated with tofacitinib. Every receptor here comes from a human donor with alopecia areata.

This clone was recorded a few times. The chain combines TRBV9 with TRBJ1-2; no clear D gene. This CDR3 contains 15 residues. V lost 4 bases to trimming and J lost 0 bases, with 13 bases between them. The germline CDR1 and CDR2 sequences are SGDLS and YYNGEE. The CDR3 sequence is CASSLNPNSNYGYTF. The DNA for the CDR3 is TGTGCCAGCAGCCTTAACCCCAACTCTAACTATGGCTACACCTTC. The entire variable domain, with the rest obtained from reference TRBV9 and TRBJ1-2, is as follows: DSGVTQTPKHLITATGQRVTLRCSPRSGDLSVYWYQQSLDQGLQFLIQYYNGEERAKGNILERFSAQQFPDLHSELNLSSLELGDSALYFCASSLNPNSNYGYTFGSGTRLTVV.

This clone occurred a few times. The chain joins TRBV18 to TRBJ1-2; no definite D call. With 3 bases removed from V and 1 base from J, the gap between germline ends came to 9 bases. The CDR3 consists of 14 residues. CDR1 is KGHSH and CDR2 is LQKENI in the germline V gene. The CDR3 sequence: CASSPPGSNYGYTF. DNA of the CDR3: TGTGCCAGCTCACCTCCCGGGAGTAACTATGGCTACACCTTC. Filled out from reference TRBV18 and TRBJ1-2, the complete variable domain reads NAGVMQNPRHLVRRRGQEARLRCSPMKGHSHVYWYRQLPEEGLKFMVYLQKENIIDESGMPKERFSAEFPKEGPSILRIQQVVRGDSAAYFCASSPPGSNYGYTFGSGTRLTVV.

The table lists this clone with a few counts. This sample also contains other DNA sequences that code for the same CDR3. CDR3 sequence: CSVVGGGNTEAFF. In DNA form, the CDR3 reads TGCAGCGTCGTCGGTGGTGGGAACACTGAAGCTTTCTTT. V is TRBV29-1 and J is TRBJ1-1; D is uncertain. The V end lost 6 bases, the J end lost 1 base, and 12 bases lay between the germline ends. Germline values: CDR1 SQVTM, CDR2 ANQGSEA. The CDR3 spans 13 residues.

This clone was detected a few times. The rearrangement joins TRBV19 to TRBJ2-3, with D perhaps assigned TRBD1 or TRBD2 (6 bases each). Trimming removed 5 bases at V and 5 bases at J, with 11 bases between. The CDR3 loop spans 13 amino acids. CDR1 is LNHDA, CDR2 SQIVND, per germline (reference sequence). In DNA form, the CDR3 reads TGTGCCAGTAGTCTACAGGGAGGAGATACGCAGTATTTT. It is translated as CASSLQGGDTQYF.

As concerns this clone: Compared with germline, one end of the junction differs, possibly owing to a read error. The genes are TRBV7-6 and TRBJ1-1; D gene unclear. This CDR3 spans 13 amino acids. CDR1 and CDR2 from the germline V gene are SGHVS and FNYEAQ. The chain's CDR3 is CASSSTLNTEAFF. The CDR3 coding sequence is TGTGCTAGCAGCTCCACACTGAACACTGAAGCTTTCTTT.

This clone was detected a few times. DNA of the CDR3: TGTGCCAGCAGTGTCTCAGGGATGAACACTGAAGCTTTCTTT. Protein sequence: CASSVSGMNTEAFF. This chain joins TRBV2 and TRBJ1-1, with TRBD1 as a possible D gene (5 bases). V was trimmed by 4 bases and J by 0 bases, leaving 9 bases between them. The germline V gene has CDR1 SNHLY and CDR2 FYNNEI. CDR3 length: 14 residues.

The rearrangement links TRBV11-2 to TRBJ2-1, with D possibly matching TRBD2 (6 bases). CDR1 SGHAT and CDR2 FQNNGV come from the germline V gene. Trimming stripped 4 bases from V and 8 bases from J, with 18 bases between. The CDR3 loop spans 15 amino acids. The chain's CDR3 is CASSSLAESRDEQFF. The CDR3 nucleotides read TGTGCCAGCAGCTCCTTAGCGGAGTCAAGGGATGAGCAGTTCTTC.

CDR3 in DNA: TGCAGCGTTGATTTCGGGGGCCGTGAGGGTGAGCAGTTCTTC. Encoded protein: CSVDFGGREGEQFF. This chain joins TRBV29-1 and TRBJ2-1; D tentatively reads TRBD1 or TRBD2 (6 bases each). Germline assignment: CDR1 SQVTM and CDR2 ANQGSEA. Deletions cut 3 bases from V and 9 bases from J, with 18 bases between. The CDR3 extends over 14 amino acids.

A few counts support this clone. This rearrangement joins TRBV6-5 to TRBJ1-6; D is unclear. Trimming stripped 2 bases from V and 10 bases from J, with 12 bases between. Germline-derived CDR1 and CDR2 are MNHEY and SVGAGI. The CDR3 has 14 amino acids. The CDR3 loop is CASSYKRGGSPLHF. The CDR3 region has the DNA TGTGCCAGCAGTTACAAGCGGGGTGGGTCACCCCTCCACTTT.

This sequence joins TRBV29-1 and TRBJ2-7; D unresolved. V shed 6 bases and J shed 9 bases, with 15 bases lying between them. The CDR3 sequence is 11 residues long. The germline V gene has CDR1 SQVTM and CDR2 ANQGSEA. The CDR3 here is CSVAISGGQYF. CDR3 DNA sequence: TGCAGCGTGGCAATCTCCGGCGGGCAGTACTTC.

This clone was seen once. J is TRBJ1-5 and V is TRBV29-1; D is unclear. CDR1 and CDR2 from the germline V gene are SQVTM and ANQGSEA. The V end lost 7 bases, the J end lost 0 bases, and 10 bases lay between the germline ends. This CDR3 contains 13 residues. CDR3 protein: CSAQGYSNQPQHF. As DNA, the CDR3 is TGCAGCGCCCAAGGTTATAGCAATCAGCCCCAGCATTTT.

The rearrangement joins TRBV9 to TRBJ2-5; 8 bases map to TRBD2. Germline trimming cut 0 bases from V and 2 bases from J; bases unmatched to any gene: 0. CDR3 length: 14 amino acids. Germline V gene lookup returns CDR1 SGDLS and CDR2 YYNGEE. In DNA, the CDR3 is TGTGCCAGCAGCGTAGCGGGAGGGCAAGAGACCCAGTACTTC. Translation: CASSVAGGQETQYF.

This clone was observed a handful of times. The chain has TRBV5-8 and TRBJ1-1; D not resolved. Trimming removed 4 bases from V and 12 bases from J, with 22 bases in between. CDR1 and CDR2 (germline): SGHTS, YDEGEE. There are 14 residues in the CDR3. Written as DNA, the CDR3 is TGTGCCAGCAGCGGGCAACGCTGGACGGCCGAGACTTTCTTT. Translated, it gives CASSGQRWTAETFF.

The chain recombines TRBV9 with TRBJ2-6; weak D call: TRBD1 (5 bases). The V gene lost 0 bases and the J gene lost 1 base, with 11 bases spanning the gap. Germline CDR1 SGDLS, CDR2 YYNGEE. The CDR3 loop spans 17 amino acids. CDR3 amino acids: CASSVGGPPSGANVLTF. CDR3 nucleotides: TGTGCCAGCAGCGTAGGGGGCCCCCCTTCTGGGGCCAACGTCCTGACTTTC.

The chain combines TRBV5-1 with TRBJ2-3, with D perhaps matching TRBD1 (5 bases). CDR1 is SGHRS and CDR2 is YFSETQ in the germline V gene. The V gene lost 4 bases and the J gene lost 8 bases, with 17 bases spanning the gap. The CDR3 consists of 14 residues. CDR3 region: CASSQTESTGTQYF. The CDR3 DNA is TGCGCCAGCAGCCAGACAGAAAGTACGGGTACGCAGTATTTT. The full variable domain, with the rest looked up from reference TRBV5-1 and TRBJ2-3, is KAGVTQTPRYLIKTRGQQVTLSCSPISGHRSVSWYQQTPGQGLQFLFEYFSETQRNKGNFPGRFSGRQFSNSRSEMNVSTLELGDSALYLCASSQTESTGTQYFGPGTRLTVL.

This clone showed up just a few times. J is TRBJ2-7 and V is TRBV11-1; 7 nucleotides line up with TRBD2. The CDR3 covers 15 residues. Per germline, CDR1 SGHAT and CDR2 FQDESV (reference sequence). After removal of 5 bases from V and 5 bases from J, the junction contained 12 bases not matched to a gene. CDR3 nucleotide sequence: TGTGCCAGCAGCCTCGGGACTACATTTACTGACGAGCAGTACTTC. This sequence encodes CASSLGTTFTDEQYF. The full variable domain, in which reference TRBV11-1 and TRBJ2-7 provide the parts outside the CDR3, is EAEVAQSPRYKITEKSQAVAFWCDPISGHATLYWYRQILGQGPELLVQFQDESVVDDSQLPKDRFSAERLKGVDSTLKIQPAELGDSAMYLCASSLGTTFTDEQYFGPGTRLTVT.

The V gene is TRBV11-2, the J gene TRBJ2-1; TRBD1 matches at 10 bases. V trimming: 3 bases; J trimming: 6 bases; junction bases outside the gene matches: 2. The CDR3 has 14 amino acids. CDR1 SGHAT and CDR2 FQNNGV come from the germline V gene. The CDR3 sequence: CASSLGQGFNEQFF. The CDR3 DNA is TGTGCCAGCAGCTTGGGACAGGGGTTCAATGAGCAGTTCTTC.

The V and J genes are TRBV30 and TRBJ2-3; D assignment may be TRBD1 or TRBD2 (5 bases each). The CDR3 covers 13 residues. V lost 2 bases and J 5 bases, leaving 11 bases between the germline ends. The germline CDR1 and CDR2 sequences are GTSNPN and SVGIG (reference sequence). CDR3 nucleotide sequence: TGTGCCTGGAGTCTAGAGGGGAGAGATACGCAGTATTTT. Protein: CAWSLEGRDTQYF.

This sequence joins TRBV30 and TRBJ2-5; TRBD2 aligns across 10 bases. The CDR3 is 15 amino acids. V shed 1 base, J shed 5 bases, and the junction held 7 bases outside the gene matches. The germline V gene has CDR1 GTSNPN and CDR2 SVGIG (reference sequence). CDR3 DNA: TGTGCCTGGAGTGACCAGATAGCGGGAGGCGAGACCCAGTACTTC. Its translation is CAWSDQIAGGETQYF.

The CDR3 is CASSLTGLETQYF. The CDR3, as DNA: TGTGCCAGCAGTTTGACGGGACTAGAGACCCAGTACTTC. The chain uses TRBV6-1 and TRBJ2-5; D is perhaps TRBD2 (6 bases). Germline V gene data show CDR1 as MNHNS and CDR2 as SASEGT. V was trimmed by 5 bases and J by 4 bases, leaving 11 bases between them. The CDR3 contains 13 residues.

This clone has only one observation. This sequence joins TRBV29-1 and TRBJ2-5; 9 positions match TRBD2. The CDR3 length is 15 residues. Germline trimming cut 4 bases from V and 4 bases from J; bases unmatched to any gene: 10. The germline V gene encodes CDR1 SQVTM and CDR2 ANQGSEA. In nucleotides, the CDR3 is TGCAGCGTTGCTTTCTTAGCGGGAGTAACAGAGACCCAGTACTTC. Amino acids: CSVAFLAGVTETQYF.

This chain links TRBV19 with TRBJ2-1, with 9 bases identical to TRBD1. In germline, CDR1 is LNHDA, CDR2 SQIVND (reference sequence). The CDR3 has 12 residues. V dropped 9 bases and J dropped 5; count of bases not matched to a gene: 2. This CDR3 reads CARRDRDNEQFF. The CDR3 DNA reads as TGTGCCAGAAGGGACAGGGACAATGAGCAGTTCTTC.

V gene TRBV29-1 combines with J gene TRBJ2-3; TRBD2 matches 10 bases. The CDR3 runs 13 residues. CDR1 is SQVTM, CDR2 ANQGSEA, per germline. V gave up 7 bases and J gave up 0 bases; unmatched junction bases: 1. CDR3 region: CSATSGSTDTQYF. The DNA of the CDR3 is TGCAGCGCGACTAGCGGGAGCACAGATACGCAGTATTTT.

The chain employs TRBV19 and TRBJ1-1, with a tentative D call TRBD1 (6 bases). Trimming stripped 5 bases from V and 4 bases from J, with 20 bases between. Germline lookup yields CDR1 LNHDA and CDR2 SQIVND (reference sequence). This CDR3 has 16 amino acids. The CDR3 nucleotides are TGTGCCAGTAGTGACTGGGACACAATAAAGGTCACTGAAGCTTTCTTT. Translation gives CASSDWDTIKVTEAFF.

The gene calls are TRBV6-6 and TRBJ1-6, with D unresolved. Germline V gene lookup returns CDR1 MNHNY and CDR2 SVGAGI (reference sequence). The CDR3 consists of 12 residues. V shed 7 bases and J shed 5 bases, with 6 bases lying between them. The CDR3 coding sequence is TGTGCCAGCAAGGAAAATAATTCACCCCTCCACTTT. It is translated as CASKENNSPLHF.

The rearrangement links TRBV29-1 to TRBJ2-1; D gene unclear. V lost 4 bases, J lost 0 bases, and 10 bases lay in between. The CDR3 covers 14 residues. Germline assignment: CDR1 SQVTM and CDR2 ANQGSEA. The CDR3: CSVVATTSYNEQFF. The CDR3 DNA follows: TGCAGCGTTGTGGCAACTACCTCCTACAATGAGCAGTTCTTC.

The CDR3 loop is CASSVQGIQETQYF. The CDR3 DNA reads TGTGCCAGCAGTGTACAGGGAATTCAAGAGACCCAGTACTTC. The J gene is TRBJ2-5, the V gene TRBV2; D perhaps matches TRBD1 (6 bases). CDR1 and CDR2 (germline): SNHLY, FYNNEI. This CDR3 has 14 residues. V was shortened by 4 bases and J by 2 bases, with 11 bases between the two germline ends.

This clone has a handful of counts. The chain has TRBV29-1 and TRBJ2-6, with D possibly called TRBD1 or TRBD2 (5 bases each). The CDR3 contains 14 residues. Looked up from germline, CDR1 is SQVTM and CDR2 is ANQGSEA. Trimming stripped 3 bases from V and 4 bases from J, with 10 bases between. For the CDR3, the DNA is TGCAGCGTTGACGGTGGGGGAGGGGCCAACGTCCTGACTTTC. It yields the protein CSVDGGGGANVLTF. The whole variable domain, filled in from reference TRBV29-1 and TRBJ2-6, reads SAVISQKPSRDICQRGTSLTIQCQVDSQVTMMFWYRQQPGQSLTLIATANQGSEATYESGFVIDKFPISRPNLTFSTLTVSNMSPEDSSIYLCSVDGGGGANVLTFGAGSRLTVL.

The chain carries TRBV30 and TRBJ2-5; 10 bases are a match to TRBD2. The J call may be wrong; the DNA end is better matched by TRBJ2-7. Germline V gene sequence: CDR1 GTSNPN, CDR2 SVGIG (reference sequence). There are 14 residues in the CDR3. CDR3 nucleotide sequence: TGTGCCCGGAAGGCGTCTAGCGGGAGTAACGAGCAGTACTTC. This encodes CARKASSGSNEQYF.

The chain joins TRBV29-1 to TRBJ2-2; 9 bases agree with TRBD1. In germline, CDR1 is SQVTM, CDR2 ANQGSEA. Trimming cost V 6 bases and J 1 base; bases outside gene matches: 6. The CDR3 is 15 amino acids. CDR3 loop: CSVPGTGQNTGELFF. CDR3 nucleotide sequence: TGCAGCGTACCCGGGACAGGGCAGAACACCGGGGAGCTGTTTTTT.

This clone occurred a few times. This rearrangement joins TRBV6-6 to TRBJ2-7; 7 bases map to TRBD1. The germline V gene encodes CDR1 MNHNY and CDR2 SVGAGI (reference sequence). The CDR3 extends over 14 amino acids. Trimming at V came to 6 bases and at J to 3 bases, leaving 8 bases not matched to a gene. This CDR3 reads CASRTPGQIYEQYF. The CDR3 nucleotides read TGTGCCAGCAGAACCCCGGGACAGATCTACGAGCAGTACTTC.

This clone is a singleton in its sample. V gene TRBV5-1 combines with J gene TRBJ2-3; D gene uncertain. V shed 4 bases and J shed 0 bases, with 6 bases lying between them. CDR3 length equals 13 residues. Germline assignment: CDR1 SGHRS and CDR2 YFSETQ. The DNA for the CDR3 is TGCGCCAGCAGCGAACCTAGCACAGATACGCAGTATTTT. It translates to CASSEPSTDTQYF.